The 21 T cell receptor beta chains given below trace back to one sample, sequenced in a study of tumour-infiltrating T cells in Burkitt lymphoma. Generated by immunoSEQ multiplex PCR, the TCRdb table keeps only in-frame clones and is missing some. The sample lists thousands of clones; approximately 83% were seen once. The material sequenced was tumor tissue. The receptors derive from a human donor with diffuse large B-cell lymphoma.

The J gene is TRBJ2-5, the V gene TRBV20-1, with 7 positions matching TRBD2. With 6 bases clipped from V and 6 bases from J, the junction kept 4 bases outside the gene matches. CDR1 is DFQATT and CDR2 is SNEGSKA in the germline V gene (reference sequence). The CDR3 has 11 residues. CDR3: CSAGSGKTQYF. CDR3 DNA sequence: TGCAGTGCAGGAAGCGGGAAGACCCAGTACTTC.

This clone was counted between two and nine times. The genes are TRBV19 and TRBJ1-2, with unresolved D. CDR1 is LNHDA and CDR2 is SQIVND in the germline V gene (reference sequence). V was shortened by 5 bases and J by 9 bases, with 16 bases between the two germline ends. The CDR3 totals 13 residues. CDR3 bases: TGTGCCAGTAGTTACACGGCAGGCCCTCGCTACACCTTC. As protein: CASSYTAGPRYTF.

This chain links TRBV18 with TRBJ1-2, with 8 bases fitting TRBD1. The trim removed 2 bases at V and 4 bases at J, leaving 12 bases unmatched. This CDR3 is 17 amino acids long. Germline CDR1 is KGHSH and CDR2 is LQKENI. DNA of the CDR3: TGTGCCAGCTCACCAACGGGGACAGGTTCAGCGACCTATGGCTACACCTTC. Translated: CASSPTGTGSATYGYTF.

The CDR3 loop reads CASSWDQAVETQYF. CDR3 coding DNA: TGTGCCAGCTCTTGGGACCAGGCGGTTGAGACCCAGTACTTC. The gene calls are TRBV2 and TRBJ2-5; D tentatively fits TRBD1 or TRBD2 (5 bases each). Per the germline V gene, CDR1 is SNHLY and CDR2 is FYNNEI. Trimming took 8 bases from V and 5 from J, leaving 18 bases between them. The CDR3 extends over 14 amino acids.

This clone was seen only a few times. CDR3 sequence reads: CASSLETHQETQYF. The CDR3 DNA is TGTGCCAGCAGCTTAGAAACCCACCAAGAGACCCAGTACTTC. The V and J genes are TRBV7-6 and TRBJ2-5; D remains ambiguous. Germline CDR1 SGHVS, CDR2 FNYEAQ. V lost 1 base and J lost 0, with 6 bases in between. CDR3 length: 14 amino acids.

The V and J genes are TRBV4-2 and TRBJ2-1; tentatively, D is TRBD1 (6 bases). Germline-derived CDR1 and CDR2 are LGHNA and YNFKEQ. The CDR3 totals 14 residues. With 3 bases removed from V and 8 bases from J, the gap between germline ends came to 14 bases. CDR3 nucleotides: TGTGCCAGCAGCCATGGGGGCTTGCCCCATGAGCAGTTCTTC. Translated: CASSHGGLPHEQFF.

This clone turned up a few times. The V gene is TRBV14, the J gene TRBJ2-3, with D hard to call. This CDR3 has 14 amino acids. The V end lost 5 bases, the J end lost 0 bases, and 9 bases lay between the germline ends. Germline V gene data show CDR1 as SGHDN and CDR2 as FVKESK. The chain's CDR3 is CASSDFQSTDTQYF. CDR3 DNA: TGTGCCAGCAGCGATTTCCAAAGCACAGATACGCAGTATTTT.

The J gene is TRBJ2-2, the V gene TRBV6-5; D remains ambiguous. V was cut by 7 bases and J by 6 bases, with 12 bases left in between. Germline assignment: CDR1 MNHEY and CDR2 SVGAGI. The CDR3 totals 13 residues. The CDR3 nucleotides are TGTGCCAGCAAGTTCTTTCATTCCGGGGAGCTGTTTTTT. Translated, it gives CASKFFHSGELFF.

The chain couples TRBV7-3 to TRBJ2-7; the D is unclear. The length of the CDR3 is 14 residues. Germline CDR1 reads SGHTA; CDR2 reads FQGTGA. The V end lost 1 base, the J end lost 3 bases, and 10 bases lay between the germline ends. Here the CDR3 reads CASSLKVGNYEQYF. CDR3 in DNA: TGTGCCAGCAGCTTAAAAGTGGGAAACTACGAGCAGTACTTC.

The V call is TRBV5-1, the J call TRBJ1-4; no reliable D call. The ends were cut back, 0 bases at V and 5 bases at J, with 8 bases in the middle. The CDR3 runs 14 residues. Germline CDR1 and CDR2: SGHRS and YFSETQ. This chain's CDR3 is CASSLERANEKLFF. CDR3 nucleotide sequence: TGCGCCAGCAGCTTGGAGAGGGCCAATGAAAAACTGTTTTTT.

Concerning this clone itself: The junction departs from the called germline gene at one end, perhaps through a read error. The sample carries other DNA sequences with the same CDR3. The J gene is TRBJ2-7, the V gene TRBV30; maybe TRBD1 (6 bases). CDR3 length equals 13 residues. Germline V gene lookup returns CDR1 GTSNPN and CDR2 SVGIG (reference sequence). CDR3 sequence reads: CAWRGTTTYEQYF. In DNA, the CDR3 is TGTGCCTGGAGGGGGACAACAACCTATGAGCAGTATTTC.

The chain recombines TRBV21-1 with TRBJ1-2; the table's TRBD1 call for D was not verified on the DNA. TRBV21-1 is listed as a pseudogene. The CDR3 runs 15 residues. In DNA form, the CDR3 reads TGTGCCAGCGGATTCGACAGGCGACTGGGGTATGGCTACACCTTC. The encoded protein is CASGFDRRLGYGYTF.

The V gene is TRBV30, the J gene TRBJ2-1; a weak D match, TRBD1 (5 bases). The CDR3 covers 12 residues. Trimming stripped 5 bases from V and 4 bases from J, with 9 bases between. Per the germline V gene, CDR1 is GTSNPN and CDR2 is SVGIG (reference sequence). Here the CDR3 reads CAWEDSYNEQFF. Written as DNA, the CDR3 is TGTGCCTGGGAAGACAGTTACAATGAGCAGTTCTTC.

J is TRBJ2-7 and V is TRBV6-5, with TRBD2 as a possible D gene (5 bases). CDR1 MNHEY and CDR2 SVGAGI come from the germline V gene. The CDR3 covers 14 residues. V lost 6 bases to trimming and J lost 4 bases, with 16 bases between them. CDR3 protein: CASSPDRTGYEQYF. The CDR3 DNA reads as TGTGCCAGCAGCCCGGACCGCACGGGGTACGAGCAGTACTTC.

This chain links TRBV5-1 with TRBJ2-5; 8 positions agree with TRBD1. Gene TRBJ2-7 matches the end of the DNA better, so the J call may be wrong. This CDR3 spans 14 amino acids. Germline lookup yields CDR1 SGHRS and CDR2 YFSETQ. CDR3 amino acids: CASSLGQGNYEQYF. CDR3 nucleotide sequence: TGCGCCAGCAGCTTGGGACAGGGGAATTACGAGCAGTACTTC.

J is TRBJ2-5 and V is TRBV7-9; the D gene is possibly TRBD2 (5 bases). Germline V gives CDR1 SEHNR, CDR2 FQNEAQ (reference sequence). CDR3 length: 14 residues. Deletions cut 0 bases from V and 5 bases from J, with 10 bases between. Here the CDR3 DNA reads TGTGCCAGCAGCTTAGCTGCACTAGGGGAGACCCAGTACTTC. Protein product: CASSLAALGETQYF.

The V call is TRBV11-2, the J call TRBJ1-1; D perhaps matches TRBD1 (5 bases). The CDR3 contains 11 residues. Germline V gene data show CDR1 as SGHAT and CDR2 as FQNNGV. V was pared by 7 bases and J by 9 bases, with 12 bases between. CDR3 coding DNA: TGTGCCAGCACCTCGGGGGATCAAGCTTTCTTT. It specifies CASTSGDQAFF.

The CDR3: CASSQDGQPGQPQHF. CDR3 nucleotides: TGTGCCAGCAGCCAAGACGGACAGCCCGGTCAGCCCCAGCATTTT. The chain couples TRBV4-2 to TRBJ1-5; tentatively, D is TRBD1 (6 bases). Per germline, CDR1 LGHNA and CDR2 YNFKEQ. The CDR3 runs 15 residues. The ends were cut back, 0 bases at V and 6 bases at J, with 12 bases in the middle.

This chain uses TRBV19 with TRBJ1-2; no firm D call. The CDR3 is 14 amino acids. Trimming shortened V by 6 bases and J by 3 bases, and 14 bases separated the two germline ends. The germline V gene encodes CDR1 LNHDA and CDR2 SQIVND (reference sequence). CDR3 protein: CASRVVWEDYGYTF. The CDR3 DNA reads TGTGCCAGTAGGGTTGTCTGGGAAGACTATGGCTACACCTTC.

The rearrangement uses TRBV5-1 and TRBJ2-7, with a tentative D call TRBD1 (6 bases). Germline loops: CDR1 SGHRS, CDR2 YFSETQ. This CDR3 has 14 amino acids. V lost 7 bases and J 3 bases, leaving 17 bases between the germline ends. The CDR3 bases are TGCGCCAGCGCCCCTCAGGGGAAGAGCTACGAGCAGTACTTC. The encoded protein is CASAPQGKSYEQYF.

V usage is TRBV2 and J usage is TRBJ1-3; 11 nucleotides agree with TRBD1. Germline V lookup: CDR1 SNHLY, CDR2 FYNNEI. This CDR3 has 17 amino acids. Trimming at V came to 4 bases and at J to 0 bases, leaving 5 bases not matched to a gene. CDR3 residues: CASSGTGGPISGNTIYF. The CDR3 DNA sequence: TGTGCCAGCAGTGGGACAGGGGGCCCTATCTCTGGAAACACCATATATTTT.